The subject of this entry is one T cell receptor (beta chain). Per the original data handling: Nucleated cell number was recorded as an estimate derived from reference gene primer amplification. The table came from immunoSEQ multiplex PCR; TCRdb's copy has only in-frame clones and leaves some out. V, J and clone size reflect that table, while D and trimming were determined from the DNA. The sample shows 200,000 to 250,000 clones, around 87% of them seen only once. Germline CDR1 is LGHNA and CDR2 is YNFKEQ. Trimming stripped 4 bases from V and 5 bases from J, with 15 bases between. CDR3 length equals 15 residues. This entry is derived from a study of blood T cell repertoires in COVID-19. The overall study: The origin of the acute and convalescent COVID-19 samples was the United States, Italy and Spain. PBMCs, B-cell-depleted T cells, or T cells provided the cDNA or gDNA that made up the material.

The rearrangement joins TRBV4-2 to TRBJ2-4; TRBD1 might be the D (5 bases). The clonotype originates from a man between 60 and 75 years old with acute or convalescent COVID-19. The sequenced sample was peripheral blood. The CDR3 bases are TGTGCCAGCAGCCGAAACCAGGGTGAGGAAAACATTCAGTACTTC. This gives the protein CASSRNQGEENIQYF.